This TCR beta chain was identified in a study of blood T cell repertoires in COVID-19. Study summary: Samples of COVID-19 (acute and convalescent) were obtained from the United States, Italy and Spain. The cDNA or gDNA used as material had been derived from T cells, B-cell-depleted T cells, or PBMCs.

Original processing notes: For nucleated cells, counts were estimated from reference gene primer amplification. Assay: immunoSEQ multiplex PCR; the TCRdb copy retains only in-frame clones and omits some. That table gives V, J and clone size, and the DNA gave D and trimming. This sample carries approximately 22,000 clones, 80% to 95% of them seen once, and the ten largest clones take about 7.9%. V gave up 0 bases and J gave up 3 bases; unmatched junction bases: 6. This CDR3 is 15 amino acids long. Germline loops: CDR1 SGHKS, CDR2 YYEKEE (reference sequence). This clone has just a few counts. Sequenced input: peripheral blood. This TCR was recovered from a man between 65 and 80 years old with active COVID-19. The chain has TRBV5-5 and TRBJ2-7, with TRBD1 matching 7 bases. CDR3 nucleotides: TGTGCCAGCAGCTTGGCCGGACAGGCCCTCTACGAGCAGTACTTC. Translating it yields CASSLAGQALYEQYF.